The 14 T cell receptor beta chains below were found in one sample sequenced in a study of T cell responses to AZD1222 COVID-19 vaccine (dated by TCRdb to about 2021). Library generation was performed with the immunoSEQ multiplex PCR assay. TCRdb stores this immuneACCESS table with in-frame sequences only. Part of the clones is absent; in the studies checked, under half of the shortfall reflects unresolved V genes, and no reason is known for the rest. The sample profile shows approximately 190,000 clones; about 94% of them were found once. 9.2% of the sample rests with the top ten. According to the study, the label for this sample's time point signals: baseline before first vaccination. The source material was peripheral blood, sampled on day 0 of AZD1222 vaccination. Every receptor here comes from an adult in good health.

This CDR3 reads CASTQIGTEQYF. The CDR3 DNA follows: TGTGCCAGCACCCAAATAGGGACCGAGCAGTACTTC. The chain joins TRBV28 to TRBJ2-7; either TRBD1 or TRBD2 may supply D (5 bases each). V was cut by 7 bases and J by 6 bases, with 13 bases left in between. There are 12 residues in the CDR3. CDR1 is MDHEN, CDR2 SYDVKM, per germline.

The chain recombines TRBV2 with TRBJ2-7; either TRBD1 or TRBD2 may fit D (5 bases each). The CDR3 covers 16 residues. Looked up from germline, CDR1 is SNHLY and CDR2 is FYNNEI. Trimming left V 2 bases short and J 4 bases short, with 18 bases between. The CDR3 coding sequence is TGTGCCAGCAGTGAACGGAAGACAGATGGAGGATACGAGCAGTACTTC. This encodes CASSERKTDGGYEQYF. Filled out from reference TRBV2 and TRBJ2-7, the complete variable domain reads EPEVTQTPSHQVTQMGQEVILRCVPISNHLYFYWYRQILGQKVEFLVSFYNNEISEKSEIFDDQFSVERPDGSNFTLKIRSTKLEDSAMYFCASSERKTDGGYEQYFGPGTRLTVT.

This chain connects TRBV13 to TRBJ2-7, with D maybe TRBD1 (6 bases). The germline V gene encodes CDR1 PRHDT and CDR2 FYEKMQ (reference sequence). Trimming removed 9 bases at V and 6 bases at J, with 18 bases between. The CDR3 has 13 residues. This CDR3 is CASGIGQPSEQYF. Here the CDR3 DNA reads TGTGCCAGTGGAATTGGACAGCCTTCCGAGCAGTACTTC.

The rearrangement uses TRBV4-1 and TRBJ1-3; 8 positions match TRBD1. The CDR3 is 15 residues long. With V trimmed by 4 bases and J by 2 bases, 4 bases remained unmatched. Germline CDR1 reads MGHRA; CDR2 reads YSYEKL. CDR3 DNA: TGCGCCAGCAGCCTGACAGGGGAGACTGGAAACACCATATATTTT. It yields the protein CASSLTGETGNTIYF.

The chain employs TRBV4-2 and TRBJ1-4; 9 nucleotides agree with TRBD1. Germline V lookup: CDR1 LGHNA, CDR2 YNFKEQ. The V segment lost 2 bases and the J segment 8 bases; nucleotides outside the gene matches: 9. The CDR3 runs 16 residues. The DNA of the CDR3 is TGTGCCAGCAGCCAAAACTCGGGACAGGGTGGAGAAAAACTGTTTTTT. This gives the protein CASSQNSGQGGEKLFF.

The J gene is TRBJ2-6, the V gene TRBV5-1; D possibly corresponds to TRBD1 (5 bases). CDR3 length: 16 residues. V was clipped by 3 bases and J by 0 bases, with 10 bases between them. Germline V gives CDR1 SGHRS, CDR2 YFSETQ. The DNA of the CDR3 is TGCGCCAGCAGCTACAGGACCGACTCTGGGGCCAACGTCCTGACTTTC. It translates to CASSYRTDSGANVLTF.

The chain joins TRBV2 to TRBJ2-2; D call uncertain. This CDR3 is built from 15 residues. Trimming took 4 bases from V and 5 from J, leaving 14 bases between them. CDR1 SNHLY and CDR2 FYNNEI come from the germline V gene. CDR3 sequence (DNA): TGTGCCAGCAGTGTTCGGGCGGTTGGGACCGGGGAGCTGTTTTTT. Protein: CASSVRAVGTGELFF.

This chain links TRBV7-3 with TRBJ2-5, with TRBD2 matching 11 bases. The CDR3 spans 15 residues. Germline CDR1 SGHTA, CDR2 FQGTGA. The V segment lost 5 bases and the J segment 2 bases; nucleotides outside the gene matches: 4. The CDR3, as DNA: TGTGCCAGCAGCGCGACTAGCGGGGCACAAGAGACCCAGTACTTC. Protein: CASSATSGAQETQYF.

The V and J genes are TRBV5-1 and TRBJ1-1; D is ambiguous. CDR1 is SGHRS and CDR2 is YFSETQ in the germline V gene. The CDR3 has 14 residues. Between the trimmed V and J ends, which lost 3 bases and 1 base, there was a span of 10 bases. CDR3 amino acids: CASSSQDENTEAFF. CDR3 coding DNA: TGCGCCAGCAGCTCCCAGGATGAGAACACTGAAGCTTTCTTT. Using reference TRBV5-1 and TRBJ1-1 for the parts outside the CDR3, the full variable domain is KAGVTQTPRYLIKTRGQQVTLSCSPISGHRSVSWYQQTPGQGLQFLFEYFSETQRNKGNFPGRFSGRQFSNSRSEMNVSTLELGDSALYLCASSSQDENTEAFFGQGTRLTVV.

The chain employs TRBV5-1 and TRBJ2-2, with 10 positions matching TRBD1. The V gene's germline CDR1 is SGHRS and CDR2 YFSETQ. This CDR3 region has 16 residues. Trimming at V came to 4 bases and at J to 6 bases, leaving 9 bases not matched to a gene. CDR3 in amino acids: CASSPEGGQGAGELFF. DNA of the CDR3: TGCGCCAGCAGCCCGGAGGGCGGACAGGGGGCCGGGGAGCTGTTTTTT.

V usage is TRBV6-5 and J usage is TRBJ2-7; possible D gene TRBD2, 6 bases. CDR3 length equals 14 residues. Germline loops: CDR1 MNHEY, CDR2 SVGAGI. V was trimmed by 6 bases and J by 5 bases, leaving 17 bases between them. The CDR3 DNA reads TGTGCCAGCAGCTCCGGGAGAGCAAACGACGAGCAGTACTTC. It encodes CASSSGRANDEQYF.

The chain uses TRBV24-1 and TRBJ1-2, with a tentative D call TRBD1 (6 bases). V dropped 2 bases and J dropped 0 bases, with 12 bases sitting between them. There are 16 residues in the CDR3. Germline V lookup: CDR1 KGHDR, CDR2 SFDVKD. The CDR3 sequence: CATSDSGEPSNYGYTF. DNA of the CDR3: TGTGCCACCAGTGATTCAGGGGAGCCCTCTAACTATGGCTACACCTTC.

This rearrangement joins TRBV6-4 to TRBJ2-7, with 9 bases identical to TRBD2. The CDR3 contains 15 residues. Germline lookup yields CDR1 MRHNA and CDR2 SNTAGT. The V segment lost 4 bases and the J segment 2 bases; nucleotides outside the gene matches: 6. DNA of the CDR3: TGTGCCAGCAGTGTACCGTCTAGCGGGACCTACGAGCAGTACTTC. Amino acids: CASSVPSSGTYEQYF.

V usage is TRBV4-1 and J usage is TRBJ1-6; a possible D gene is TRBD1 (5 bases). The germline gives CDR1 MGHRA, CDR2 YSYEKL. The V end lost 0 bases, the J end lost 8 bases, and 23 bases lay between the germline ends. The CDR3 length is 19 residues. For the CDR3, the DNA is TGCGCCAGCAGCCAAGACCCGGGACTTGGGACCAAGGATTATTCACCCCTCCACTTT. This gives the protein CASSQDPGLGTKDYSPLHF.